This TCR beta chain appears in the sequencing data of a study of T-cell memory formation after mild COVID-19. Sample barcodes and UMIs were carried by the TCR alpha and TCR beta cDNA libraries that 5'RACE generated with constant-segment primers. From the 5' RACE reads, TCRdb called clonotypes with MiXCR, one entry per CDR3 protein. The table lists more than 100,000 distinct CDR3 sequences, over 15% of them singletons. Germline-derived CDR1 and CDR2 are SGHRS and YFSETQ. This CDR3 comprises 16 residues. Germline trimming cut 4 bases from V and 0 bases from J; bases unmatched to any gene: 6. Broader study findings: Among clones contracting day 15 to 85, CD4/CD8 was balanced, whereas later expanders leaned CD4+.

Remarks on this clonotype: Antigen: not known.

This rearrangement joins TRBV5-1 to TRBJ2-3; TRBD2 matches 9 bases. The sequenced sample consisted of PBMCs or a T cell subset sorted from them (not recorded which). The TCR was taken from a man aged 18-30 years who had mild COVID-19 (a few samples of this study predate the infection). Cell type and time point are not known. The CDR3 loop reads CASSGALAGSTDTQYF. CDR3 bases: TGCGCCAGCAGCGGCGCGCTAGCGGGAAGCACAGATACGCAGTATTTT.